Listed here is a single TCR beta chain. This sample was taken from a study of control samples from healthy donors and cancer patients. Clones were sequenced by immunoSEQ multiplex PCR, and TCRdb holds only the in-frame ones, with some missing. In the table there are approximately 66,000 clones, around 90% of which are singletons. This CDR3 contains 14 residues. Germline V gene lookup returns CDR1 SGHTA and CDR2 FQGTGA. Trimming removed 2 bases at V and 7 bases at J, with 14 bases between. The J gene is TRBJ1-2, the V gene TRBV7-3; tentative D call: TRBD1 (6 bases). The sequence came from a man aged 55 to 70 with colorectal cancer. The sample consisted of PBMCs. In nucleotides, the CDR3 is TGTGCCAGCAGCTTAGGGGGCAGGGGAGCTGGCTACACCTTC. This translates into CASSLGGRGAGYTF. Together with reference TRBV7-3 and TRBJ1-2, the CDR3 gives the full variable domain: GAGVSQTPSNKVTEKGKYVELRCDPISGHTALYWYRQSLGQGPEFLIYFQGTGAADDSGLPNDRFFAVRPEGSVSTLKIQRTERGDSAVYLCASSLGGRGAGYTFGSGTRLTVV.